Below are 10 T cell receptor beta chains sequenced from a single sample in a study of T cell changes during pregnancy in multiple sclerosis. Generated by immunoSEQ multiplex PCR, the TCRdb table keeps only in-frame clones and is missing some. The sample includes around 50,000 clones, approximately 92% of them seen just once. This material consisted of CD4+ T cells from peripheral blood mononuclear cells, taken in the third trimester of pregnancy. These receptors were obtained from a female donor with multiple sclerosis, enrolled in a pregnancy study.

The V gene is TRBV5-4, the J gene TRBJ2-5; D is unclear. V dropped 3 bases and J dropped 5 bases, with 14 bases sitting between them. In germline, CDR1 is SGHNT, CDR2 YYREEE (reference sequence). There are 14 residues in the CDR3. CDR3 sequence (DNA): TGTGCCAGCAGCTCCCCTTCAGGTGGCGAGACCCAGTACTTC. Encoded protein: CASSSPSGGETQYF.

The V and J genes are TRBV7-2 and TRBJ2-5; 13 bases are a match to TRBD2. This CDR3 spans 16 amino acids. The germline V gene encodes CDR1 SGHTA and CDR2 FQGNSA. V trimming: 3 bases; J trimming: 5 bases; junction bases outside the gene matches: 6. CDR3 protein: CASSLRTSGRGETQYF. The DNA of the CDR3 is TGTGCCAGCAGCTTGAGGACTAGCGGGAGAGGGGAGACCCAGTACTTC.

This clone is a singleton in its sample. The rearrangement uses TRBV7-9 and TRBJ2-2; D unclear. CDR3 length: 15 residues. Germline loops: CDR1 SEHNR, CDR2 FQNEAQ (reference sequence). Between the trimmed V and J ends, which lost 2 bases and 1 base, there was a span of 8 bases. This CDR3 reads CASSLPLVNTGELFF. For the CDR3, the DNA is TGTGCCAGCAGCTTACCCCTAGTGAACACCGGGGAGCTGTTTTTT.

J is TRBJ2-7 and V is TRBV28, with TRBD1 identical over 7 bases. The CDR3 loop spans 15 amino acids. Germline V gene sequence: CDR1 MDHEN, CDR2 SYDVKM. With V trimmed by 5 bases and J by 5 bases, 12 bases remained unmatched. In DNA, the CDR3 is TGTGCCAGCAGTGGACCGACAGGGTTCCAGAACGAGCAGTACTTC. Amino acids: CASSGPTGFQNEQYF.

The chain couples TRBV6-6 to TRBJ1-2, with 7 bases identical to TRBD1. Per the germline V gene, CDR1 is MNHNY and CDR2 is SVGAGI (reference sequence). The CDR3 length is 13 residues. Trimming at V came to 6 bases and at J to 4 bases, leaving 5 bases not matched to a gene. The CDR3 is CASSSTGSYGYTF. CDR3 in DNA: TGTGCCAGCAGCTCGACAGGGAGCTATGGCTACACCTTC.

J is TRBJ1-4 and V is TRBV28; D ambiguous. V shed 3 bases and J shed 2 bases, with 10 bases lying between them. Looked up from germline, CDR1 is MDHEN and CDR2 is SYDVKM. The CDR3 has 15 residues. The CDR3 protein is CASSLSVHTNEKLFF. The CDR3 coding sequence is TGTGCCAGCAGTTTGTCAGTTCACACTAATGAAAAACTGTTTTTT. Together with reference TRBV28 and TRBJ1-4, the CDR3 gives the full variable domain: DVKVTQSSRYLVKRTGEKVFLECVQDMDHENMFWYRQDPGLGLRLIYFSYDVKMKEKGDIPEGYSVSREKKERFSLILESASTNQTSMYLCASSLSVHTNEKLFFGSGTQLSVL.

This sequence joins TRBV28 and TRBJ1-5; a possible D gene is TRBD1 (6 bases). CDR1 is MDHEN and CDR2 is SYDVKM in the germline V gene. CDR3 size: 14 residues. V was cut by 6 bases and J by 6 bases, with 15 bases left in between. The CDR3 sequence: CASSQTGGGQPQHF. The CDR3 DNA follows: TGTGCCAGCAGCCAGACGGGGGGCGGTCAGCCCCAGCATTTT.

The genes are TRBV11-3 and TRBJ2-5; 7 bases are shared with TRBD2. Germline CDR1 SGHNT, CDR2 YENEEA. The CDR3 has 14 residues. V trimming: 5 bases; J trimming: 2 bases; junction bases outside the gene matches: 5. The DNA for the CDR3 is TGTGCCAGCAGCCGCGGACTAGGACAAGAGACCCAGTACTTC. Translating it yields CASSRGLGQETQYF.

The rearrangement links TRBV6-5 to TRBJ2-3, with 14 nucleotides matching TRBD2. Germline V gene sequence: CDR1 MNHEY, CDR2 SVGAGI. V was clipped by 4 bases and J by 5 bases; unmatched bases: 5. CDR3 length equals 16 residues. The CDR3 protein is CASSLGLAGGGDTQYF. In nucleotides, the CDR3 is TGTGCCAGCAGTTTAGGACTAGCGGGAGGTGGAGATACGCAGTATTTT.

Comments on this clone: The junction does not match germline at one end; this may be a read error. The chain is built from TRBV7-7 and TRBJ2-5; TRBD2 matches at 7 bases. CDR1 is SSHAT, CDR2 FNYEAQ, per germline (reference sequence). The CDR3 has 14 amino acids. CDR3 bases: TGTGCTAGCAGCCGGAGGGAGGGAAGAGAGACCCAGTACTTC. Encoded protein: CASSRREGRETQYF.